This entry lists 29 T cell receptor beta chains sequenced from one sample in a study of OX40 agonist ivuxolimab in advanced cancers. The table came from immunoSEQ multiplex PCR; TCRdb's copy has only in-frame clones and leaves some out. The table lists approximately 25,000 clones, 80% to 90% of them singletons, with approximately 42% in the top ten. The specimen comprised CD4+ or CD8+ T cells sorted from blood, sampled in a trial of the OX40 agonist ivuxolimab. The receptors were sampled from an adult with an advanced solid tumor such as melanoma, head and neck, liver or kidney cancer.

V and J are TRBV7-9 and TRBJ2-7, with TRBD1 matching over 7 bases. This CDR3 is 13 amino acids long. The V and J ends lost 4 bases and 3 bases, in that order; junction bases with no gene match: 3. Germline loops: CDR1 SEHNR, CDR2 FQNEAQ (reference sequence). This chain's CDR3 is CASSSRDSYEQYF. The CDR3 DNA sequence: TGTGCCAGCAGCTCCCGGGACAGCTACGAGCAGTACTTC.

The chain carries TRBV6-5 and TRBJ1-1, with D unresolved. Germline V gives CDR1 MNHEY, CDR2 SVGAGI. Trimming took off 0 bases at V and 0 bases at J, with 11 bases between the two ends. CDR3 length: 16 amino acids. The CDR3 loop is CASSYSPGIMNTEAFF. DNA for the CDR3: TGTGCCAGCAGTTACTCGCCCGGGATAATGAACACTGAAGCTTTCTTT.

The V gene is TRBV11-2, the J gene TRBJ2-7; D uncertain. CDR1 SGHAT and CDR2 FQNNGV come from the germline V gene. This CDR3 has 12 residues. Trimming pared 6 bases from V and 6 bases from J, leaving 12 bases between. This chain's CDR3 is CASRGLVFEQYF. The DNA for the CDR3 is TGTGCCAGCAGGGGCCTCGTGTTCGAGCAGTACTTC.

The V gene is TRBV5-4, the J gene TRBJ1-2, with D unresolved. Germline CDR1 and CDR2: SGHNT and YYREEE (reference sequence). Between the trimmed V and J ends, which lost 1 base and 0 bases, there was a span of 13 bases. This CDR3 is 16 amino acids long. CDR3 coding DNA: TGTGCCAGCAGCTTGTACATAACCCATTCTAACTATGGCTACACCTTC. As protein: CASSLYITHSNYGYTF.

The chain combines TRBV6-5 with TRBJ2-3; 9 positions agree with TRBD2. The length of the CDR3 is 15 residues. Germline CDR1 and CDR2: MNHEY and SVGAGI. The J segment lost 1 base and the V segment lost 6 bases, leaving 5 bases of the junction unmatched. CDR3 loop: CASRLTSGGTDTQYF. CDR3 bases: TGTGCCAGCAGGCTGACTAGCGGAGGCACAGATACGCAGTATTTT.

This clone has more than one count but fewer than ten. The rearrangement joins TRBV7-8 to TRBJ2-1; possible D gene TRBD2, 6 bases. The germline V and J ends were trimmed by 7 bases and 4 bases, with 26 bases remaining between them. The CDR3 is 18 residues long. Germline V CDR1 and CDR2: SGHVS, FQNEAQ. This CDR3 reads CASTPRLTGVLVYNEQFF. The CDR3 bases are TGTGCCAGCACCCCTAGGTTGACGGGAGTGTTAGTATACAATGAGCAGTTCTTC.

The chain links TRBV21-1 to TRBJ1-1. TRBV21-1 is noted as a pseudogene. This CDR3 region has 15 residues. The CDR3 DNA follows: TGTGCCAGCAGCAAAGAGGGGACGGTGAACACTGAAGCTTTCTTT. Its translation is CASSKEGTVNTEAFF.

This chain uses TRBV2 with TRBJ2-6; D might be TRBD2 (6 bases). The germline V gene has CDR1 SNHLY and CDR2 FYNNEI. V shed 10 bases and J shed 0 bases, with 22 bases lying between them. The CDR3 has 18 residues. CDR3 coding DNA: TGTGCCAACCAGTTGGAGGGACTTTCCCTCTCTGGGGCCAACGTCCTGACTTTC. Its translation: CANQLEGLSLSGANVLTF.

This clone was detected only a few times. The rearrangement uses TRBV5-1 and TRBJ1-5; 9 bases fit TRBD1. V lost 1 base, J lost 6 bases, and 11 bases stayed unmatched. Germline V lookup: CDR1 SGHRS, CDR2 YFSETQ. The CDR3 length is 17 residues. The CDR3 protein is CASSLIIRDRVAQPQHF. The CDR3 nucleotides are TGCGCCAGCAGCTTGATCATCCGGGACAGGGTAGCTCAGCCCCAGCATTTT. The full variable domain, with the rest looked up from reference TRBV5-1 and TRBJ1-5, is KAGVTQTPRYLIKTRGQQVTLSCSPISGHRSVSWYQQTPGQGLQFLFEYFSETQRNKGNFPGRFSGRQFSNSRSEMNVSTLELGDSALYLCASSLIIRDRVAQPQHFGDGTRLSIL.

The gene calls are TRBV19 and TRBJ2-7; maybe TRBD2 (5 bases). CDR3 size: 13 residues. V gave up 5 bases and J gave up 2 bases, with 10 bases separating them. The germline CDR1 and CDR2 sequences are LNHDA and SQIVND (reference sequence). DNA of the CDR3: TGTGCCAGTAGTTACGGACTCGCCTACGAGCAGTACTTC. This translates into CASSYGLAYEQYF.

The gene calls are TRBV5-1 and TRBJ2-1; D is perhaps TRBD1 (6 bases). The CDR3 extends over 15 amino acids. V was trimmed by 0 bases and J by 2 bases, leaving 9 bases between them. Looked up from germline, CDR1 is SGHRS and CDR2 is YFSETQ. CDR3 DNA sequence: TGCGCCAGCAGCTTGGCGGGACAACCCTACAATGAGCAGTTCTTC. Translated: CASSLAGQPYNEQFF.

V usage is TRBV6-5 and J usage is TRBJ2-7; weak D call: TRBD1 (6 bases). Trimming took off 0 bases at V and 0 bases at J, with 12 bases between the two ends. CDR3 length: 16 residues. Germline V gives CDR1 MNHEY, CDR2 SVGAGI. The CDR3 here is CASSYSVDRSSYEQYF. The CDR3 DNA sequence: TGTGCCAGCAGTTACTCCGTCGACAGGTCCTCCTACGAGCAGTACTTC.

The chain employs TRBV18 and TRBJ1-4; D is unclear. The V gene lost 8 bases and the J gene lost 4 bases, with 17 bases spanning the gap. Germline V gene sequence: CDR1 KGHSH, CDR2 LQKENI. CDR3 size: 15 residues. The CDR3 loop reads CASHGQELDNEKLFF. The CDR3 region has the DNA TGTGCCAGCCACGGGCAGGAATTGGATAATGAAAAACTGTTTTTT.

V usage is TRBV7-9 and J usage is TRBJ1-5; D ambiguous. This CDR3 has 12 amino acids. Germline V gives CDR1 SEHNR, CDR2 FQNEAQ (reference sequence). The germline V and J ends were trimmed by 1 base and 6 bases, with 4 bases remaining between them. DNA of the CDR3: TGTGCCAGCAGCTTAGGGGGTCAGCCCCAGCATTTT. This codes for CASSLGGQPQHF.

This rearrangement joins TRBV18 to TRBJ1-1; 7 nucleotides align to TRBD1. The CDR3 is 14 residues long. J lost 2 bases, V lost 3 bases, and 3 bases had no gene match. Germline assignment: CDR1 KGHSH and CDR2 LQKENI. The CDR3 spells CASSPPGGNTEAFF. CDR3 sequence (DNA): TGTGCCAGCTCACCCCCAGGGGGAAACACTGAAGCTTTCTTT. Combining the CDR3 with reference TRBV18 and TRBJ1-1 gives the whole variable domain NAGVMQNPRHLVRRRGQEARLRCSPMKGHSHVYWYRQLPEEGLKFMVYLQKENIIDESGMPKERFSAEFPKEGPSILRIQQVVRGDSAAYFCASSPPGGNTEAFFGQGTRLTVV.

V and J are TRBV5-5 and TRBJ2-5; D uncertain. The CDR3 is 13 residues long. Trimming pared 1 base from V and 4 bases from J, leaving 8 bases between. The germline V gene has CDR1 SGHKS and CDR2 YYEKEE (reference sequence). CDR3 region: CASSLYGGETQYF. CDR3 DNA sequence: TGTGCCAGCAGCTTGTACGGCGGAGAGACCCAGTACTTC. The full variable domain, in which reference TRBV5-5 and TRBJ2-5 provide the parts outside the CDR3, is DAGVTQSPTHLIKTRGQQVTLRCSPISGHKSVSWYQQVLGQGPQFIFQYYEKEERGRGNFPDRFSARQFPNYSSELNVNALLLGDSALYLCASSLYGGETQYFGPGTRLLVL.

The chain employs TRBV5-8 and TRBJ1-6; 7 bases are a match to TRBD1. CDR1 is SGHTS, CDR2 YDEGEE, per germline. J was trimmed by 8 bases and V by 9 bases; bases with no gene match: 5. The length of the CDR3 is 12 residues. CDR3 nucleotides: TGTGCCACCCGACAGGGCCATTCACCCCTCCACTTT. This sequence encodes CATRQGHSPLHF.

DNA for the CDR3: TGTGCCAGTAGTATGGGCAGTAATTCACCCCTCCACTTT. It is translated as CASSMGSNSPLHF. V is TRBV19 and J is TRBJ1-6; no firm D call. V was pared by 3 bases and J by 6 bases, with 6 bases between. The CDR3 spans 13 residues. The germline gives CDR1 LNHDA, CDR2 SQIVND (reference sequence).

CDR3 region: CSARTSGEGYNEQFF. CDR3 DNA: TGCAGCGCACGGACTAGCGGGGAGGGTTACAATGAGCAGTTCTTC. The chain links TRBV29-1 to TRBJ2-1; TRBD2 matches 12 bases. Per the germline V gene, CDR1 is SQVTM and CDR2 is ANQGSEA. The V segment lost 7 bases and the J segment 4 bases; nucleotides outside the gene matches: 8. This CDR3 comprises 15 residues.

This chain uses TRBV11-2 with TRBJ2-3; 11 bases line up with TRBD2. The CDR3 contains 15 residues. The V gene end was trimmed by 5 bases and the J gene end by 1 base; junction bases not matched to a gene: 2. Germline V lookup: CDR1 SGHAT, CDR2 FQNNGV. CDR3 nucleotide sequence: TGTGCCAGCAGCCAGACTAGCGGGGGCACAGATACGCAGTATTTT. Translating it yields CASSQTSGGTDTQYF.

The chain links TRBV5-1 to TRBJ2-7, with TRBD1 as a possible D gene (6 bases). This CDR3 comprises 14 residues. Germline V lookup: CDR1 SGHRS, CDR2 YFSETQ. The V end lost 0 bases, the J end lost 0 bases, and 7 bases lay between the germline ends. The CDR3 protein is CASSLGDNSYEQYF. The CDR3 DNA reads TGCGCCAGCAGCTTGGGGGACAACTCCTACGAGCAGTACTTC.

This chain links TRBV29-1 with TRBJ1-1; D is undetermined. Trimming stripped 3 bases from V and 0 bases from J, with 8 bases between. This CDR3 region has 13 residues. The germline V gene encodes CDR1 SQVTM and CDR2 ANQGSEA. The CDR3 sequence: CSVEWRMNTEAFF. The CDR3 DNA is TGCAGCGTTGAGTGGCGGATGAACACTGAAGCTTTCTTT.

The rearrangement links TRBV30 to TRBJ2-5, with D possibly TRBD2 on 5 matching bases. The DNA end lines up better with TRBJ2-7; the J call may be wrong. This CDR3 contains 12 residues. Germline assignment: CDR1 GTSNPN and CDR2 SVGIG (reference sequence). The CDR3 bases are TGTGCCTGGTCAACGGGGTTCACCGAGCAGTACTTC. Residues: CAWSTGFTEQYF.

The chain uses TRBV5-1 and TRBJ1-2, with 7 bases aligning to TRBD1. V lost 4 bases, J lost 8 bases, and 5 bases stayed unmatched. The germline CDR1 and CDR2 sequences are SGHRS and YFSETQ. The CDR3 contains 12 residues. CDR3 protein: CASSADRDGYTF. The DNA for the CDR3 is TGCGCCAGCAGCGCAGACAGGGACGGCTACACCTTC.

The sample holds one count of this clone. This chain joins TRBV11-1 and TRBJ2-1; D gene uncertain. The CDR3 extends over 16 amino acids. The germline V gene encodes CDR1 SGHAT and CDR2 FQDESV (reference sequence). The V end lost 5 bases, the J end lost 0 bases, and 14 bases lay between the germline ends. CDR3 sequence: CASSPWRASSYNEQFF. As DNA, the CDR3 is TGTGCCAGCAGCCCCTGGAGAGCGAGCTCCTACAATGAGCAGTTCTTC.

This clone was counted only a few times. The chain joins TRBV19 to TRBJ1-1, with D uncertain. The CDR3 extends over 11 amino acids. Trimming took off 6 bases at V and 3 bases at J, with 5 bases between the two ends. Germline CDR1 reads LNHDA; CDR2 reads SQIVND (reference sequence). In nucleotides, the CDR3 is TGTGCCAGTAGAGACTACACTGAAGCTTTCTTT. Protein product: CASRDYTEAFF.

The genes are TRBV28 and TRBJ2-1, with 14 bases matching TRBD2. Trimming cost V 4 bases and J 2 bases; bases outside gene matches: 4. Germline CDR1 is MDHEN and CDR2 is SYDVKM. The CDR3 covers 17 residues. CDR3 loop: CASSSTSGRGPYNEQFF. The CDR3 region has the DNA TGTGCCAGCAGTTCGACTAGCGGGAGGGGACCCTACAATGAGCAGTTCTTC.

V usage is TRBV7-9 and J usage is TRBJ2-1; 7 bases are a match to TRBD2. In germline, CDR1 is SEHNR, CDR2 FQNEAQ (reference sequence). The CDR3 totals 15 residues. Germline trimming cut 5 bases from V and 0 bases from J; bases unmatched to any gene: 4. CDR3 in amino acids: CASSPTGGSYNEQFF. The CDR3 DNA follows: TGTGCCAGCAGCCCCACGGGGGGCTCCTACAATGAGCAGTTCTTC.

V gene TRBV15 combines with J gene TRBJ1-6; D gene uncertain. Per germline, CDR1 LNHNV and CDR2 YYDKDF (reference sequence). The CDR3 extends over 13 amino acids. Trimming pared 5 bases from V and 4 bases from J, leaving 6 bases between. The CDR3 protein is CATSATYNSPLHF. CDR3 in DNA: TGTGCCACCAGCGCTACATATAATTCACCCCTCCACTTT. The whole variable domain, filled in from reference TRBV15 and TRBJ1-6, reads DAMVIQNPRYQVTQFGKPVTLSCSQTLNHNVMYWYQQKSSQAPKLLFHYYDKDFNNEADTPDNFQSRRPNTSFCFLDIRSPGLGDTAMYLCATSATYNSPLHFGNGTRLTVT.